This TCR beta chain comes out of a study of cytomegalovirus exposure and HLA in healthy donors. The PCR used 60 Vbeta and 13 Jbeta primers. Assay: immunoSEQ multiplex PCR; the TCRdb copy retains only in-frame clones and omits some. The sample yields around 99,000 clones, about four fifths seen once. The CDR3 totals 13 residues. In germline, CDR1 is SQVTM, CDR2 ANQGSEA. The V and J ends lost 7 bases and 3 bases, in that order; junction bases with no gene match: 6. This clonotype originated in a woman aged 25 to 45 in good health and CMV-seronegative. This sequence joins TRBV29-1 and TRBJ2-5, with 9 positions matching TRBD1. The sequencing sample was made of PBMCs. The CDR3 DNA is TGCAGCGCCACCCGACAGGGGGAAGAGACCCAGTACTTC. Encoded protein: CSATRQGEETQYF.